This T cell receptor (beta chain) was profiled in a study of blood T cells in healthy people across ages. Every sample had a minimum of 6 million PBMCs isolated. The study's findings and limits: Roughly linear declines in TCR beta diversity per million T cells occurred with age.

Then a second PCR, running roughly 7 to 11 cycles, was carried out with a sample-barcoded 5' primer and a J-beta primer mix. TCRdb reprocessed the 5' RACE reads with MiXCR, giving one entry per CDR3 protein. The sample has roughly 830,000 distinct CDR3 sequences; 62% are singletons. V was clipped by 4 bases and J by 3 bases; unmatched bases: 9. The V gene's germline CDR1 is SNHLY and CDR2 FYNNEI. This CDR3 spans 17 amino acids. Remarks on this clonotype: The antigen is undetermined.

This chain links TRBV2 with TRBJ2-1; the match to TRBD2 covers 10 bases. The specimen sequenced was blood. The TCR was taken from a man younger than 40 in good health. This chain's CDR3 is CASSGRTSGEYYNEQFF. For the CDR3, the DNA is TGTGCCAGCAGTGGAAGAACTAGCGGGGAGTACTACAATGAGCAGTTCTTC.